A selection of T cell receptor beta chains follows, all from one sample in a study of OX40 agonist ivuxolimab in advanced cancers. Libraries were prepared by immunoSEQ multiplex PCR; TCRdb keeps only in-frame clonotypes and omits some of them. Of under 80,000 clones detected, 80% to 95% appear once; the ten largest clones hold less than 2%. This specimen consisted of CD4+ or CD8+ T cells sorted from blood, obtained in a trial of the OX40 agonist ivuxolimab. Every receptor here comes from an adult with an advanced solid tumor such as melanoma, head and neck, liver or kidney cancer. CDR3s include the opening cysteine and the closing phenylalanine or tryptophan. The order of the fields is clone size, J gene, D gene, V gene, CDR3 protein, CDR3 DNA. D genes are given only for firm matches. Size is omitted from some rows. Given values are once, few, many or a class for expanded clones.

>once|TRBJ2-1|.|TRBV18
CASSPPTLAEQFF
TGTGCCAGCTCACCACCCACGTTGGCTGAGCAGTTCTTC
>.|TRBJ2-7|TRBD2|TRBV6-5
CASRGYGTSGYEQYF
TGTGCCAGCAGGGGGTACGGGACTAGCGGCTACGAGCAGTACTTC
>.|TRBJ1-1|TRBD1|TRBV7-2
CASSSLGTGNTEAFF
TGTGCCAGCAGCTCCCTTGGGACAGGGAACACTGAAGCTTTCTTT
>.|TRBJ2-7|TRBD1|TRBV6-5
CASSPEGQGAREQYF
TGTGCCAGCAGTCCTGAGGGACAGGGGGCTCGGGAGCAGTACTTC
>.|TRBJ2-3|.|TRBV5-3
CARSSVHRGTTDTQYF
TGTGCCAGAAGCTCCGTACACCGGGGTACCACAGATACGCAGTATTTT
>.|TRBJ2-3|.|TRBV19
CASSIRGAGGTDTQYF
TGTGCCAGTAGTATAAGAGGGGCAGGGGGGACAGATACGCAGTATTTT
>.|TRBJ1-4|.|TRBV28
CASSSPLGSGEKLFF
TGTGCCAGCAGTTCTCCCCTTGGCAGTGGAGAAAAACTGTTTTTT
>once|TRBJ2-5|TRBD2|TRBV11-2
CASSSSLAGAGTQYF
TGTGCCAGCAGCTCCTCTCTAGCGGGAGCGGGGACCCAGTACTTC
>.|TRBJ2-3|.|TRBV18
CASQGPSDTQYF
TGTGCCAGCCAGGGACCTTCAGATACGCAGTATTTT
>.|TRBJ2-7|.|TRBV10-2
CASRIDYEQYF
TGCGCCAGCAGAATCGATTACGAGCAGTACTTC
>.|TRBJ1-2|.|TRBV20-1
CSVRGRYGYTF
TGCAGTGTGAGGGGTCGCTATGGCTACACCTTC
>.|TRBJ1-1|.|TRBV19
CASSRTGTENTEAFF
TGTGCCAGCAGCCGTACCGGGACGGAGAACACTGAAGCTTTCTTT
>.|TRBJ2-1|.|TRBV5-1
CASSFSESSYNEQFF
TGCGCCAGCAGCTTTAGCGAAAGCTCCTACAATGAGCAGTTCTTC
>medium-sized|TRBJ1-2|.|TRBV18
CASSPSDDGGYTF
TGTGCCAGCTCACCAAGTGACGACGGAGGCTACACCTTC
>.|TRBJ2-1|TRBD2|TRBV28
CASIGRTNNEQFF
TGTGCCAGCATCGGGAGGACCAACAATGAGCAGTTCTTC
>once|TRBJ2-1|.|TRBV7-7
CASSLDGGKYNEQFF
TGTGCCAGCAGCTTAGACGGCGGGAAGTACAATGAGCAGTTCTTC
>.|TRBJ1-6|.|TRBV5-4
CASSQGGSNSPLHF
TGCGCCAGCAGCCAAGGCGGCAGCAATTCACCCCTCCACTTT
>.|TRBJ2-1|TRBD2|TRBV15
CATSRLTSGGSGEQFF
TGTGCCACCAGCAGATTAACTAGCGGGGGGTCGGGTGAGCAGTTCTTC
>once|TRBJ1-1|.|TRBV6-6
CASSTTRDTEAFF
TGTGCCAGCAGTACGACCCGGGACACTGAAGCTTTCTTT
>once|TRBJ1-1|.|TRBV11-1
CASSLVGGTEAFF
TGTGCCAGCAGCTTGGTTGGGGGCACTGAAGCTTTCTTT
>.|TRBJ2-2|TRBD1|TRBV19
CASSMDRATGELFF
TGTGCCAGTAGTATGGACAGGGCCACCGGGGAGCTGTTTTTT
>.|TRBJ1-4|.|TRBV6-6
CASRPGPTYNEKLFF
TGTGCCAGCAGACCGGGACCAACCTATAATGAAAAACTGTTTTTT
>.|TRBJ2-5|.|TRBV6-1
CASSEAGGSGAQYF
TGTGCCAGCAGTGAAGCGGGCGGGTCGGGGGCCCAGTACTTC
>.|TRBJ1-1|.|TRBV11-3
CASSLGQGKHSEAFF
TGTGCCAGCAGCTTGGGGCAGGGCAAACACTCTGAAGCTTTCTTT
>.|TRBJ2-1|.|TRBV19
CASSSGLYNEQFF
TGTGCCAGTAGCTCGGGTCTCTACAATGAGCAGTTCTTC
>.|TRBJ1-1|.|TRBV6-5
CASSYKPSTTASEAFF
TGTGCCAGCAGCTACAAGCCTAGTACGACAGCATCTGAAGCTTTCTTT
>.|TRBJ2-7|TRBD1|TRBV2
CASRADRVPYEQYF
TGTGCCAGCAGAGCCGACAGGGTCCCCTACGAGCAGTACTTC
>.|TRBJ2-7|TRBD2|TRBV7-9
CASSPGLVGEQYF
TGTGCCAGCAGCCCGGGACTAGTGGGCGAGCAGTACTTC
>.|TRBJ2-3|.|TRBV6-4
CASTRRGGLTRDTQYF
TGTGCCAGCACCAGGAGGGGGGGACTGACGAGAGATACGCAGTATTTT
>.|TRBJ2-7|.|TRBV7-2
CASRRDYEQYF
TGTGCCAGCAGAAGAGACTACGAGCAGTACTTC
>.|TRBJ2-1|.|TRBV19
CASSIWGMNEQFF
TGTGCCAGTAGTATTTGGGGGATGAATGAGCAGTTCTTC